This T cell receptor (beta chain) was sequenced for a study of blood T cell repertoires in COVID-19. Study details: Acute-phase and convalescent COVID-19 samples originated in the United States, Italy and Spain.

The CDR3 has 12 amino acids. V was trimmed by 8 bases and J by 6 bases, leaving 14 bases between them. Authors' methods: Estimated nucleated cell counts came from reference gene primer amplification. Only in-frame clones appear in the TCRdb table, and some are missing; sequencing was by immunoSEQ multiplex PCR. V and J calls and clone size are given by that table; D and trimming were obtained from the DNA. The data contain 300,000 to 450,000 clones, 80% to 90% of them singletons. Participants, about 18 to 90 years old, spanned some 23 US areas. Each participant's cohort was designated according to participant-reported clinical history.

J is TRBJ2-7 and V is TRBV12-3 or TRBV12-4, with a weak D call TRBD2 (5 bases). The receptor's source is a man between 18 and 35 years old who had recovered from COVID-19. Input material: PBMCs or T cells enriched from blood (not recorded which). The CDR3 protein is CASALLGSEQYF. The CDR3, as DNA: TGTGCCAGCGCCCTGTTGGGGAGCGAGCAGTACTTC.